This paragraph covers one T cell receptor (beta chain) sequence. Its antigen is unidentified. The CDR3 end shows no conserved phenylalanine or tryptophan, and so a read error is likely. The germline V gene encodes CDR1 SGHAT and CDR2 FQNNGV. The length of the CDR3 is 17 residues. Total RNA amounting to roughly 0.5 ug was the source from which TCR beta cDNA was made with a constant-region primer. Three-round nested multiplex PCR performed with slightly modified ARM-PCR produced the TCR beta libraries. Two initial PCR rounds of about 10 cycles each paired TRBV1-TRBV30 forward primers with a C-beta reverse primer. TCRdb used MiXCR to reprocess the multiplex PCR reads, holding one entry per CDR3 protein. The repertoire has some 46,000 distinct CDR3 sequences, 60% to 80% of them found once; the top ten carry about 38%. Unsorted bulk tissue of about 20-31 mg yielded co-extracted RNA and DNA. These data originate in a study of tumor-infiltrating lymphocytes in primary liver carcinoma.

Study-wide points: Blood's top-250-clone fraction was significantly lower than that of tumors (p = 0.039).

Sequences were obtained from tumor-adjacent normal liver tissue. The clonotype originates from a woman in her twenties or thirties with primary liver carcinoma and hepatitis B virus infection. The rearrangement uses TRBV11-2 and TRBJ2-3; TRBD2 matches at 7 bases. CDR3 sequence reads: CANSHRGSGILTDTQYS. The CDR3 nucleotides read TGTGCCAACAGCCATCGAGGGAGCGGGATCCTCACAGATACGCAGTATTCT.